This T cell receptor beta chain was sequenced for a study of read filtering for tumor transcriptome and immune sequencing. The library was built from 400 to 500 ng RNA with molecular barcoded adaptors for alpha/delta and beta/gamma chains. MiXCR was run by TCRdb on the reads, yielding one entry per CDR3 protein. The sample carries 20,000 to 25,000 distinct CDR3 sequences, roughly 15% recorded once. Sampling of bone marrow took place during active disease in every patient. Losses at the gene ends were 0 bases for V and 5 bases for J; bases not matched to a gene: 12. The CDR3 covers 16 residues. Germline CDR1 DFQATT, CDR2 SNEGSKA (reference sequence). This clonotype was recorded only once.

The sample was a population of CD138-negative cells sorted from bone marrow. The sequence was collected from a donor aged 40 or over with multiple myeloma. This chain joins TRBV20-1 and TRBJ1-2, with TRBD1 matching 7 bases. CDR3 nucleotides: TGCAGTGCTAGAGATCCCCAGGGGGAAAATAATTATGGCTACACCTTC. Translated, it gives CSARDPQGENNYGYTF.